Below, 5 T cell receptor beta chains from the same sample are listed, as sequenced in a study of T cell repertoires in cytomegalovirus infection. A single record per CDR3 protein comes from TCRdb applying MiXCR to the reads. Counted here are approximately 630,000 distinct CDR3 sequences, roughly 26% occurring once; the ten biggest clones make up approximately 8.2%. The sequenced sample was CD8+ T cells from PBMCs. All receptors derive from a human donor in good health (CMV status not recorded). Some clones in this sample may be carry-over from other donors' samples.

The rearrangement links TRBV20-1 to TRBJ2-1, with 9 nucleotides matching TRBD1. Looked up from germline, CDR1 is DFQATT and CDR2 is SNEGSKA (reference sequence). This CDR3 has 14 residues. The J segment lost 12 bases and the V segment lost 0 bases, leaving 9 bases of the junction unmatched. CDR3: CSARDRWTGVGQFF. DNA for the CDR3: TGCAGTGCTAGAGATCGCTGGACAGGGGTTGGGCAGTTCTTC.

The genes are TRBV14 and TRBJ2-1, with 9 bases fitting TRBD1. The germline V gene has CDR1 SGHDN and CDR2 FVKESK. J lost 4 bases, V lost 4 bases, and 8 bases had no gene match. This CDR3 contains 16 residues. The CDR3 DNA follows: TGTGCCAGCAGCCGGCCGGGACAGGGATGGTACAATGAGCAGTTCTTC. It encodes CASSRPGQGWYNEQFF.

The V and J genes are TRBV7-9 and TRBJ2-2; the match to TRBD1 covers 10 bases. V shed 4 bases, J shed 6 bases, and the junction held 5 bases outside the gene matches. There are 15 residues in the CDR3. The germline CDR1 and CDR2 sequences are SEHNR and FQNEAQ (reference sequence). Here the CDR3 reads CASSYRDRGPGELFF. DNA for the CDR3: TGTGCCAGCAGCTACCGGGACAGGGGCCCCGGGGAGCTGTTTTTT.

The table lists this clonotype with a few counts. V gene TRBV12-3 or TRBV12-4 combines with J gene TRBJ2-7; the D gene is possibly TRBD1 (6 bases). The CDR3 length is 13 residues. Trimming stripped 3 bases from V and 3 bases from J, with 9 bases between. The CDR3 sequence is CASSFNRVYEQYF. CDR3 nucleotides: TGTGCCAGCAGTTTTAACAGGGTCTACGAGCAGTACTTC.

This clonotype turned up a few times. V gene TRBV7-2 combines with J gene TRBJ2-1; 9 nucleotides line up with TRBD2. There are 18 residues in the CDR3. The germline V gene has CDR1 SGHTA and CDR2 FQGNSA. V lost 1 base and J lost 3; bases outside the gene matches: 10. CDR3 sequence: CASSLDESAGGFYNEQFF. The CDR3 DNA is TGTGCCAGCAGCTTAGATGAGTCGGCGGGGGGGTTCTACAATGAGCAGTTCTTC.